This T cell receptor beta chain was sequenced during a study of T cells in localized non-small cell lung cancer. Within the sample, this clone is large. Its antigen is undetermined. The CDR3 runs 16 residues. CDR1 and CDR2 from the germline V gene are SGDLS and YYNGEE. V lost 4 bases, J lost 5 bases, and 21 bases lay in between. The protocol was immunoSEQ multiplex PCR, while the TCRdb copy is restricted to in-frame clones and leaves out a portion. The repertoire consists of 1,300 or so clones, with nearly 30% occurring once and the leading ten covering roughly 8.5%. Study conclusions and caveats: Uninvolved adjacent lung showed the highest T cell clonality, exceeding tumor. In adjacent lung appeared a median around 59 of the top 100 tumor clones. Because sequencing included only one region (of the tumor), heterogeneity remains possible.

The receptor's source is a male donor at least 60 years old with stage I squamous cell lung carcinoma. Sequencing was performed on lung tumor tissue, taken before any cancer treatment. The V gene is TRBV9, the J gene TRBJ2-5, with a tentative D call TRBD2 (5 bases). The CDR3, as DNA: TGTGCCAGCAGCCTTGCTTGGTACGGGGAAGGTGAGACCCAGTACTTC. It specifies CASSLAWYGEGETQYF. Using reference TRBV9 and TRBJ2-5 for the parts outside the CDR3, the full variable domain is DSGVTQTPKHLITATGQRVTLRCSPRSGDLSVYWYQQSLDQGLQFLIQYYNGEERAKGNILERFSAQQFPDLHSELNLSSLELGDSALYFCASSLAWYGEGETQYFGPGTRLLVL.